One and the same sample provided the 18 T cell receptor beta chains below, sequenced in a study of beta chain features in type 1 diabetes listed by TCRdb under 2018. Library creation used the immunoSEQ multiplex PCR assay. The High Capacity cDNA Reverse Transcription Kit was used to reverse transcribe all of the isolated RNA, meaning that expressed TCRB transcripts were what got sequenced. TCRdb re-hosts the immuneACCESS table, in-frame sequences only. Its copies lack some clones; in the studies checked, an unresolved V gene accounts for under half of them, and the cause for the rest is not known. The table for this sample lists under 300,000 clones; approximately 15% of them were counted only once. The leading ten clones occupy about 0.02% of the sample. The investigation overall reported the following: Type 1 diabetes patients showed a moderate but significant shortening of TCRB CDR3 length in all four CD4+ subsets.

For these receptors, no antigen is known. Sample: naive CD4+ T cells from blood. The cell subset or site label, read with the paper, signifies: true naive CD4+ T cells. The receptors were gathered from a man between 25 and 39 years old with type 1 diabetes.

This clone turned up a few times. The chain employs TRBV6-5 and TRBJ1-1, with D possibly TRBD1 on 5 matching bases. This CDR3 has 13 amino acids. The germline V gene encodes CDR1 MNHEY and CDR2 SVGAGI. The CDR3 DNA reads TGTGCGACCGGGAGGGGCGCCGACACTGAAGCTTTCTTT. This sequence encodes CATGRGADTEAFF.

The gene calls are TRBV5-1 and TRBJ2-3, with 15 bases aligning to TRBD2. Trimming at V came to 4 bases and at J to 1 base, leaving 4 bases not matched to a gene. The germline V gene encodes CDR1 SGHRS and CDR2 YFSETQ. The CDR3 sequence is 17 residues long. The CDR3: CASSGLAGGRGTDTQYF. The CDR3 nucleotides read TGCGCCAGCAGCGGACTAGCGGGAGGGCGCGGCACAGATACGCAGTATTTT.

This chain links TRBV7-2 with TRBJ2-7; perhaps TRBD1 as D (5 bases). Germline loops: CDR1 SGHTA, CDR2 FQGNSA. The CDR3 runs to 15 residues. Trimming took 3 bases from V and 2 from J, leaving 14 bases between them. The CDR3 spells CASSFSTGTTYEQYF. The CDR3 DNA reads TGTGCCAGCAGCTTTTCCACAGGAACTACCTACGAGCAGTACTTC.

The chain combines TRBV7-9 with TRBJ2-5, with D possibly matching TRBD1 (6 bases). This CDR3 comprises 13 residues. V lost 5 bases, J lost 5 bases, and 12 bases lay in between. Germline CDR1 reads SEHNR; CDR2 reads FQNEAQ (reference sequence). CDR3 amino acids: CASSPSQGETQYF. Here the CDR3 DNA reads TGTGCCAGCAGCCCCTCTCAGGGGGAGACCCAGTACTTC.

This clone was observed a few times. V gene TRBV19 combines with J gene TRBJ1-2, with 8 bases matching TRBD1. Per the germline V gene, CDR1 is LNHDA and CDR2 is SQIVND (reference sequence). Trimming removed 5 bases from V and 7 bases from J; junction bases left unmatched: 6. CDR3 length: 13 residues. CDR3 residues: CASSGQGASGYTF. CDR3 nucleotides: TGTGCCAGTAGTGGCCAGGGGGCTAGTGGCTACACCTTC. Full variable domain (missing parts from reference TRBV19 and TRBJ1-2): DGGITQSPKYLFRKEGQNVTLSCEQNLNHDAMYWYRQDPGQGLRLIYYSQIVNDFQKGDIAEGYSVSREKKESFPLTVTSAQKNPTAFYLCASSGQGASGYTFGSGTRLTVV.

This clone was observed a few times. The gene calls are TRBV5-1 and TRBJ1-1; TRBD1 agrees at 9 bases. The CDR3 has 16 residues. V lost 4 bases to trimming and J lost 0 bases; unmatched junction nucleotides: 7. Germline V gene sequence: CDR1 SGHRS, CDR2 YFSETQ. The CDR3 DNA reads TGCGCCAGCAGCCAGGGACAGGGACTCCTGAACACTGAAGCTTTCTTT. Its translation: CASSQGQGLLNTEAFF. Combining the CDR3 with reference TRBV5-1 and TRBJ1-1 gives the whole variable domain KAGVTQTPRYLIKTRGQQVTLSCSPISGHRSVSWYQQTPGQGLQFLFEYFSETQRNKGNFPGRFSGRQFSNSRSEMNVSTLELGDSALYLCASSQGQGLLNTEAFFGQGTRLTVV.

V gene TRBV7-2 combines with J gene TRBJ1-5, with D uncertain. Germline V gene lookup returns CDR1 SGHTA and CDR2 FQGNSA. V was cut by 5 bases and J by 0 bases, with 14 bases left in between. The CDR3 sequence is 16 residues long. CDR3 DNA: TGTGCCAGCAGCCCCGAGGCCGTGTATAGCAATCAGCCCCAGCATTTT. This codes for CASSPEAVYSNQPQHF.

On this clone: The same CDR3 arises from other DNA sequences in this sample as well. The gene calls are TRBV9 and TRBJ2-5; 9 bases are shared with TRBD2. V gave up 0 bases and J gave up 2 bases; unmatched junction bases: 5. Germline CDR1 is SGDLS and CDR2 is YYNGEE. The CDR3 extends over 16 amino acids. DNA for the CDR3: TGTGCCAGCAGCGTAGGATCGCTAGCGGGGCAAGAGACCCAGTACTTC. This translates into CASSVGSLAGQETQYF.

Only a few counts were recorded for this clone. The chain has TRBV28 and TRBJ2-7; a weak D match, TRBD2 (6 bases). The V and J ends lost 2 bases and 3 bases respectively, with 11 bases between them. CDR1 is MDHEN, CDR2 SYDVKM, per germline. The CDR3 spans 14 residues. The CDR3 protein is CASSLTGVGYEQYF. CDR3 bases: TGTGCCAGCAGTTTAACGGGGGTAGGCTACGAGCAGTACTTC.

There are a few counts of this clone. V usage is TRBV14 and J usage is TRBJ1-2, with 7 bases fitting TRBD1. The J segment lost 3 bases and the V segment lost 4 bases, leaving 2 bases of the junction unmatched. The CDR3 has 13 amino acids. The germline gives CDR1 SGHDN, CDR2 FVKESK. CDR3 sequence (DNA): TGTGCCAGCAGCCTCGGGACAGACTATGGCTACACCTTC. Translated: CASSLGTDYGYTF.

This sequence joins TRBV11-1 and TRBJ2-3; 12 bases map to TRBD1. The germline V gene encodes CDR1 SGHAT and CDR2 FQDESV (reference sequence). The CDR3 contains 16 residues. J lost 3 bases, V lost 4 bases, and 5 bases had no gene match. The CDR3: CASSSRDRGQTDTQYF. The CDR3 DNA follows: TGTGCCAGCAGCTCCCGGGACAGGGGGCAGACAGATACGCAGTATTTT.

The chain recombines TRBV6-5 with TRBJ1-4; tentative D call: TRBD1 (5 bases). The germline V gene has CDR1 MNHEY and CDR2 SVGAGI. The V and J ends lost 2 bases and 3 bases respectively, with 13 bases between them. The CDR3 has 16 residues. In nucleotides, the CDR3 is TGTGCCAGCAGTTACGCCTCAGGGATGGCTAATGAAAAACTGTTTTTT. Protein: CASSYASGMANEKLFF.

This clone was counted a few times. This CDR3 is also generated by other DNA sequences in the sample. The rearrangement links TRBV11-2 to TRBJ1-5; the D is unclear. V was clipped by 5 bases and J by 0 bases, with 5 bases between them. The CDR3 loop spans 13 amino acids. From germline, CDR1 is SGHAT and CDR2 FQNNGV. The CDR3 is CASSPYSNQPQHF. In DNA form, the CDR3 reads TGTGCCAGCAGCCCTTATAGCAATCAGCCCCAGCATTTT.

The genes are TRBV29-1 and TRBJ1-2; D is uncertain. The CDR3 sequence is 15 residues long. The germline V and J ends were trimmed by 4 bases and 0 bases, with 15 bases remaining between them. CDR1 and CDR2 from the germline V gene are SQVTM and ANQGSEA. The CDR3 here is CSVGSRGTANYGYTF. CDR3 nucleotide sequence: TGCAGCGTTGGCAGCCGAGGCACCGCTAACTATGGCTACACCTTC.

This clone turned up a few times. The rearrangement links TRBV5-6 to TRBJ2-1; no clear D gene. CDR3 length: 15 amino acids. Germline-derived CDR1 and CDR2 are SGHDT and YYEEEE. V was pared by 2 bases and J by 0 bases, with 9 bases between. The CDR3: CASSFRLSSYNEQFF. The DNA of the CDR3 is TGTGCCAGCAGCTTTAGACTGAGCTCCTACAATGAGCAGTTCTTC.

The V gene is TRBV6-5, the J gene TRBJ1-1, with 8 positions matching TRBD1. After removal of 4 bases from V and 4 bases from J, the junction contained 5 bases not matched to a gene. The CDR3 has 14 residues. CDR1 is MNHEY and CDR2 is SVGAGI in the germline V gene. In DNA, the CDR3 is TGTGCCAGCAGTTCCCGGGACAGGCTCACTGAAGCTTTCTTT. As protein: CASSSRDRLTEAFF.

V and J are TRBV5-1 and TRBJ2-7; 8 bases map to TRBD2. V trimming: 4 bases; J trimming: 3 bases; junction bases outside the gene matches: 9. The germline V gene encodes CDR1 SGHRS and CDR2 YFSETQ. This CDR3 comprises 15 residues. Here the CDR3 reads CASSPRTSSLYEQYF. For the CDR3, the DNA is TGCGCCAGCAGCCCGAGGACTAGCTCTCTCTACGAGCAGTACTTC.

V and J are TRBV7-2 and TRBJ2-4, with 10 nucleotides matching TRBD2. The CDR3 sequence is 16 residues long. The germline gives CDR1 SGHTA, CDR2 FQGNSA. V lost 5 bases and J lost 0; bases outside the gene matches: 4. The CDR3 DNA follows: TGTGCCAGCAGCGCCCGACTAGCGGGAGCCAAAAACATTCAGTACTTC. Translated, it gives CASSARLAGAKNIQYF.